This T cell receptor beta chain emerged from a study of T cells in Graves' hyperthyroidism and ophthalmopathy. On the study more broadly: Before any treatment, at initial diagnosis, peripheral blood was collected.

Recently diagnosed hyperthyroidism of less than 2 months' duration affected patients aged 18 to 65. The study excluded patients with uncontrolled infection, other autoimmune disease, pregnancy or lactation. Every diagnosis used clinical symptoms, serum thyroxine and TRAb, thyroid ultrasound and orbital computed tomography. The J segment lost 5 bases and the V segment lost 7 bases, leaving 5 bases of the junction unmatched. This CDR3 region has 13 residues. Germline-derived CDR1 and CDR2 are SNHLY and FYNNEI. What was amplified from RNA transcripts were TCR beta CDR3 regions. TCR CDR3 regions were first amplified by RT-PCR with HTBI primers. One entry per CDR3 protein results from TCRdb running MiXCR on the multiplex PCR reads. The table records over 700,000 distinct CDR3 sequences, roughly 37% of them present only once. This clonotype was observed many times.

Sequenced material: blood. The chain joins TRBV2 to TRBJ2-7; TRBD1 aligns across 10 bases. This receptor was obtained from a man aged 18-30 years with Graves' hyperthyroidism. The CDR3 DNA is TGTGCCAGCACCAGACAGGGGGCCAACGAGCAGTACTTC. Amino acids: CASTRQGANEQYF.